One and the same sample provided the 22 T cell receptor beta chains below, sequenced in a study of T cells after yellow fever vaccination. MiXCR was run by TCRdb on the 5' RACE reads, yielding one entry per CDR3 protein. The table includes about 160,000 distinct CDR3 sequences, about a tenth detected once. This specimen was CD8+ T cells sorted from PBMCs, taken 45 days after the yellow fever booster vaccination. The receptors shown here come from a young man who received the YFV17D yellow fever vaccine.

The rearrangement joins TRBV6-2 or TRBV6-3 to TRBJ2-7; either TRBD1 or TRBD2 may supply D (7 bases each). Germline CDR1 MNHEY, CDR2 SVGEGT. Trimming took 8 bases from V and 0 from J, leaving 14 bases between them. This CDR3 is 14 amino acids long. CDR3 nucleotides: TGTGCCAGCGCCCAGGGGGGGCCCTCCTACGAGCAGTACGTC. This translates into CASAQGGPSYEQYV.

The chain links TRBV6-2 or TRBV6-3 to TRBJ2-2, with D hard to call. Trimming took 5 bases from V and 5 from J, leaving 12 bases between them. CDR1 is MNHEY, CDR2 SVGEGT, per germline. This CDR3 has 14 amino acids. The CDR3 is CASSPDTRTGELFF. The DNA for the CDR3 is TGTGCCAGCAGTCCTGACACACGGACCGGGGAGCTGTTTTTT.

The table lists this clonotype with a few counts. The rearrangement uses TRBV30 and TRBJ1-1; D not resolved. Looked up from germline, CDR1 is GTSNPN and CDR2 is SVGIG (reference sequence). The CDR3 loop spans 14 amino acids. V dropped 1 base and J dropped 1 base, with 10 bases sitting between them. The CDR3 protein is CAWSESSRNTEAFF. The CDR3 region has the DNA TGTGCCTGGAGTGAGAGCAGCCGGAACACTGAAGCTTTCTTT.

The V and J genes are TRBV4-1 and TRBJ2-7; D call uncertain. The V gene's germline CDR1 is MGHRA and CDR2 YSYEKL. Trimming cost V 0 bases and J 6 bases, with 9 bases left between them. The CDR3 spans 13 residues. CDR3 protein: CASSQDLFREQYF. Written as DNA, the CDR3 is TGCGCCAGCAGCCAAGACCTGTTCCGCGAGCAGTACTTC.

V usage is TRBV9 and J usage is TRBJ2-3, with D possibly TRBD1 on 6 matching bases. In germline, CDR1 is SGDLS, CDR2 YYNGEE. V lost 0 bases to trimming and J lost 1 base, with 9 bases between them. This CDR3 region has 15 residues. The CDR3 is CASSVVPGGTDTQYF. CDR3 DNA: TGTGCCAGCAGCGTAGTTCCAGGGGGCACAGATACGCAGTATTTT.

This chain uses TRBV6-5 with TRBJ1-5; 8 bases are shared with TRBD1. V gave up 0 bases and J gave up 7 bases; unmatched junction bases: 5. Germline V gives CDR1 MNHEY, CDR2 SVGAGI. CDR3 size: 15 residues. In DNA, the CDR3 is TGTGCCAGCAGTTACTCGAGGACAGGGAGGCAGCCCCAGCATTTT. Its protein is CASSYSRTGRQPQHF.

The V call is TRBV6-6, the J call TRBJ1-2; 10 nucleotides match TRBD1. V gave up 6 bases and J gave up 2 bases; unmatched junction bases: 12. Per the germline V gene, CDR1 is MNHNY and CDR2 is SVGAGI (reference sequence). The CDR3 spans 17 residues. This CDR3 reads CASRTTGQGLLNYGYTF. The DNA for the CDR3 is TGTGCCAGCAGGACTACGGGACAGGGGCTCCTCAACTATGGCTACACCTTC.

This clonotype has only a few counts. The genes are TRBV3-1 and TRBJ1-2; the D is unclear. The germline gives CDR1 LGHDT, CDR2 YNNKEL (reference sequence). V lost 6 bases to trimming and J lost 14 bases, with 16 bases between them. The CDR3 spans 11 residues. DNA for the CDR3: TGTGCCAGCAGTGATGGAATGGAGGAAACCTTC. Translating gives CASSDGMEETF.

V gene TRBV4-1 combines with J gene TRBJ2-2; 9 bases align to TRBD2. V lost 1 base and J lost 7; bases outside the gene matches: 10. This CDR3 comprises 17 residues. Germline-derived CDR1 and CDR2 are MGHRA and YSYEKL. The CDR3 here is CASSQGGRGGADGELFF. Here the CDR3 DNA reads TGCGCCAGCAGCCAAGGAGGACGCGGGGGGGCGGACGGGGAGCTGTTTTTT.

This clonotype appeared a few times. The chain uses TRBV7-9 and TRBJ1-4; 7 nucleotides agree with TRBD1. The trim removed 8 bases at V and 3 bases at J, leaving 3 bases unmatched. Germline V gene sequence: CDR1 SEHNR, CDR2 FQNEAQ (reference sequence). There are 13 residues in the CDR3. Here the CDR3 reads CASGGQSNEKLFF. Written as DNA, the CDR3 is TGTGCCAGCGGGGGACAGTCTAATGAAAAACTGTTTTTT.

This clonotype was counted at least ten times. The chain joins TRBV20-1 to TRBJ1-6; D might be TRBD1 (6 bases). Trimming stripped 0 bases from V and 9 bases from J, with 12 bases between. CDR3 size: 14 residues. Germline values: CDR1 DFQATT, CDR2 SNEGSKA (reference sequence). CDR3 sequence (DNA): TGCAGTGCTAGAGATTTACGGGGGGCTTCACCCCTCCACTTT. Translating gives CSARDLRGASPLHF.

This clonotype was picked up many times. The chain has TRBV4-2 and TRBJ2-1; D is uncertain. The CDR3 length is 15 residues. The germline CDR1 and CDR2 sequences are LGHNA and YNFKEQ. The V end was cut by 0 bases, the J end by 8 bases, with 14 bases between. The DNA of the CDR3 is TGTGCCAGCAGCCAAGAGTCGAGTGTGGTCGATGAGCAGTTCTTC. It specifies CASSQESSVVDEQFF.

On this clonotype: A much larger clone sits a single nucleotide away, making a read error possible. The chain has TRBV6-6 and TRBJ2-1, with D hard to call. V lost 0 bases and J 6 bases, leaving 3 bases between the germline ends. Germline V gives CDR1 MNHNY, CDR2 SVGAGI (reference sequence). There are 12 residues in the CDR3. This CDR3 reads CASSYSINEQFF. CDR3 in DNA: TGTGCCAGCAGTTACTCAATCAATGAGCAGTTCTTC.

The genes are TRBV7-2 and TRBJ2-3; perhaps TRBD1 as D (6 bases). From germline, CDR1 is SGHTA and CDR2 FQGNSA. The V end lost 1 base, the J end lost 1 base, and 6 bases lay between the germline ends. The CDR3 is made up of 14 amino acids. The CDR3 DNA is TGTGCCAGCAGCTTAGGACAGGGCACAGATACGCAGTATTTT. Protein sequence: CASSLGQGTDTQYF.

The chain carries TRBV4-3 and TRBJ2-2; D unclear. V was clipped by 0 bases and J by 6 bases, with 8 bases between them. Germline values: CDR1 LGHNA, CDR2 YSLEER. This CDR3 has 14 residues. CDR3 amino acids: CASSQDSPAGELFF. DNA of the CDR3: TGCGCCAGCAGCCAAGACAGCCCCGCCGGGGAGCTGTTTTTT.

The chain links TRBV7-9 to TRBJ1-3; D is ambiguous. The CDR3 length is 16 residues. Germline V gene lookup returns CDR1 SEHNR and CDR2 FQNEAQ (reference sequence). Trimming pared 5 bases from V and 0 bases from J, leaving 14 bases between. In DNA, the CDR3 is TGTGCCAGCAGCCCACCCGATGCCTACTCTGGAAACACCATATATTTT. Translation gives CASSPPDAYSGNTIYF.

There are a few counts of this clonotype. This sequence joins TRBV4-1 and TRBJ2-5, with 7 bases aligning to TRBD1. With 3 bases clipped from V and 5 bases from J, the junction kept 6 bases outside the gene matches. This CDR3 contains 14 residues. CDR1 is MGHRA and CDR2 is YSYEKL in the germline V gene. The CDR3 sequence is CASSQNTGDETQYF. In nucleotides, the CDR3 is TGCGCCAGCAGCCAGAACACAGGGGACGAGACCCAGTACTTC.

This rearrangement joins TRBV7-3 to TRBJ2-3; the match to TRBD2 covers 10 bases. CDR1 and CDR2 from the germline V gene are SGHTA and FQGTGA. The CDR3 runs 16 residues. J gave up 2 bases and V 0 bases, and 2 bases lay outside the gene matches. CDR3 protein: CASSLTTSGFTDTQYF. As DNA, the CDR3 is TGTGCCAGCAGCTTAACGACTAGCGGGTTCACAGATACGCAGTATTTT.

This clonotype has a handful of counts. The CDR3 is CASSLRGFVNTQYF. Written as DNA, the CDR3 is TGTGCCAGCAGCTTAAGGGGGTTCGTAAATACGCAGTATTTT. The chain carries TRBV11-3 and TRBJ2-3, with D maybe TRBD1 (6 bases). V dropped 2 bases and J dropped 7 bases, with 13 bases sitting between them. Germline loops: CDR1 SGHNT, CDR2 YENEEA. This CDR3 is 14 amino acids long.

The chain recombines TRBV27 with TRBJ2-3; 7 bases map to TRBD1. The germline CDR1 and CDR2 sequences are MNHEY and SMNVEV (reference sequence). V dropped 6 bases and J dropped 0; count of bases not matched to a gene: 9. The CDR3 extends over 16 amino acids. The DNA for the CDR3 is TGTGCCAGCAGCCAGACAGGGAGATCTAGCACAGATACGCAGTATTTT. This sequence encodes CASSQTGRSSTDTQYF.

This clonotype has at least ten counts. The CDR3 here is CASSQAGYGSSDTQYF. The CDR3 region has the DNA TGTGCCAGCAGCCAAGCGGGATACGGGAGTTCAGATACGCAGTATTTT. J is TRBJ2-3 and V is TRBV14; maybe TRBD2 (6 bases). Between the trimmed V and J ends, which lost 1 base and 4 bases, there was a span of 15 bases. The V gene's germline CDR1 is SGHDN and CDR2 FVKESK. CDR3 length: 16 residues. Full variable domain (remainder filled in from reference TRBV14 and TRBJ2-3): EAGVTQFPSHSVIEKGQTVTLRCDPISGHDNLYWYRRVMGKEIKFLLHFVKESKQDESGMPNNRFLAERTGGTYSTLKVQPAELEDSGVYFCASSQAGYGSSDTQYFGPGTRLTVL.

This clonotype was counted between two and nine times. The chain carries TRBV2 and TRBJ2-5; D possibly corresponds to TRBD1 (5 bases). Per the germline V gene, CDR1 is SNHLY and CDR2 is FYNNEI. This CDR3 comprises 12 residues. V dropped 8 bases and J dropped 5 bases, with 12 bases sitting between them. The CDR3: CASFKGLETQYF. CDR3 sequence (DNA): TGTGCCAGCTTTAAGGGGCTGGAGACCCAGTACTTC.